The present T cell receptor beta chain was sequenced within a study of response to subunit inactivated influenza vaccine. Regarding the study as a whole: Researchers suggested that each seasonal influenza vaccination recruits few new T cells.

Remarks on this clonotype: Antigen unknown.

TCRdb itself ran the RT-PCR reads through MiXCR, one entry per CDR3 protein. The sample includes about 520,000 distinct CDR3 sequences, about 25% seen only once; the top ten take under 2.5%. The CDR3 loop spans 13 amino acids. The V and J ends lost 5 bases and 6 bases, in that order; junction bases with no gene match: 7. Germline lookup yields CDR1 MNHNY and CDR2 SVGAGI (reference sequence). This TCR was recovered from a man over 45 who received an inactivated influenza vaccine. The sample in question was CD4+ T cells sorted from PBMCs, obtained roughly 5 days after vaccination. The chain recombines TRBV6-6 with TRBJ2-7; 7 nucleotides align to TRBD1. The CDR3 sequence: CASSPPHRGEQYF. DNA of the CDR3: TGTGCCAGCAGTCCACCACACAGGGGCGAGCAGTACTTC.